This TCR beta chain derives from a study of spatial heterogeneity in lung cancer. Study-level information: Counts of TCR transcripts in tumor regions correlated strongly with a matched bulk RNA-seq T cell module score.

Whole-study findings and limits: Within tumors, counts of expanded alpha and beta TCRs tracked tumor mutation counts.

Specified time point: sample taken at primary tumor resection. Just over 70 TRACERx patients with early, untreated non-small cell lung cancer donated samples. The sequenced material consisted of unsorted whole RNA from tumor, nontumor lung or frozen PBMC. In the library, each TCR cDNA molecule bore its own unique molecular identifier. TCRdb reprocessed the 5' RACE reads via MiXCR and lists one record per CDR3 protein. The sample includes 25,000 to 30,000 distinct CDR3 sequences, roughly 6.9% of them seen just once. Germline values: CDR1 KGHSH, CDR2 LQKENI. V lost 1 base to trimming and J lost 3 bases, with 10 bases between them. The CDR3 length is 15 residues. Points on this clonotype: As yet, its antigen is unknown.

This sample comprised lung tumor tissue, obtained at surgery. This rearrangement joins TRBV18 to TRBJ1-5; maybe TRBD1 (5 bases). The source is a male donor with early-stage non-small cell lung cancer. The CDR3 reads CASSPRTGANQPQHF. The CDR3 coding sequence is TGTGCCAGCTCACCACGCACCGGGGCCAATCAGCCCCAGCATTTT.